The 28 T cell receptor beta chains below all came from one sample that was sequenced in a study of cytomegalovirus exposure and HLA in healthy donors. Primers included in the PCR were 60 Vbeta and 13 Jbeta primers. Assay used: immunoSEQ multiplex PCR; TCRdb lists only in-frame clones, some missing. The profile shows about 160,000 clones, approximately 79% of them singletons. Source material: PBMCs. Receptor source: a man aged 40-50 years in good health and CMV-seropositive.

The chain links TRBV13 to TRBJ1-4, with 10 bases identical to TRBD1. Looked up from germline, CDR1 is PRHDT and CDR2 is FYEKMQ (reference sequence). The J segment lost 7 bases and the V segment lost 2 bases, leaving 4 bases of the junction unmatched. This CDR3 region has 15 residues. CDR3 DNA: TGTGCCAGCAGCTTAAAGGGGACAGGGGTTGAAAAACTGTTTTTT. Translated, it gives CASSLKGTGVEKLFF. Using reference TRBV13 and TRBJ1-4 for the parts outside the CDR3, the full variable domain is AAGVIQSPRHLIKEKRETATLKCYPIPRHDTVYWYQQGPGQDPQFLISFYEKMQSDKGSIPDRFSAQQFSDYHSELNMSSLELGDSALYFCASSLKGTGVEKLFFGSGTQLSVL.

This clone has only one observation. The V call is TRBV29-1, the J call TRBJ1-1; D perhaps matches TRBD1 (5 bases). This CDR3 is built from 16 residues. CDR1 SQVTM and CDR2 ANQGSEA come from the germline V gene. Trimming pared 3 bases from V and 0 bases from J, leaving 17 bases between. CDR3 in amino acids: CSVEDPTVLMNTEAFF. CDR3 coding DNA: TGCAGCGTTGAGGATCCGACAGTGCTCATGAACACTGAAGCTTTCTTT.

This chain connects TRBV11-2 to TRBJ2-3; TRBD2 agrees at 10 bases. Germline V gives CDR1 SGHAT, CDR2 FQNNGV. CDR3 length equals 16 residues. V trimming: 4 bases; J trimming: 6 bases; junction bases outside the gene matches: 10. The CDR3 loop is CASSSRQRGGLDTQYF. CDR3 DNA: TGTGCCAGCAGCTCGAGACAGCGGGGGGGCCTGGATACGCAGTATTTT. Supplemented by reference TRBV11-2 and TRBJ2-3, the full variable domain reads EAGVAQSPRYKIIEKRQSVAFWCNPISGHATLYWYQQILGQGPKLLIQFQNNGVVDDSQLPKDRFSAERLKGVDSTLKIQPAKLEDSAVYLCASSSRQRGGLDTQYFGPGTRLTVL.

The chain recombines TRBV6-5 with TRBJ1-3; D remains unclear. This CDR3 is built from 16 residues. Germline lookup yields CDR1 MNHEY and CDR2 SVGAGI. Trimming cost V 4 bases and J 0 bases, with 13 bases left between them. CDR3 sequence reads: CASSSLTENSGNTIYF. The DNA for the CDR3 is TGTGCCAGCAGTTCCTTAACTGAGAACTCTGGAAACACCATATATTTT.

The CDR3: CAWSVLGPNQPQHF. The CDR3 nucleotides are TGTGCCTGGAGTGTATTGGGCCCCAATCAGCCCCAGCATTTT. This sequence joins TRBV30 and TRBJ1-5; unclear D gene. V was cut by 0 bases and J by 3 bases, with 9 bases left in between. The CDR3 extends over 14 amino acids. CDR1 and CDR2 (germline): GTSNPN, SVGIG (reference sequence).

CDR3 region: CASSPLPQSLSDTQYF. The CDR3 coding sequence is TGTGCCAGCTCACCACTCCCGCAGTCTCTGTCAGATACGCAGTATTTT. The genes are TRBV18 and TRBJ2-3; D call uncertain. CDR1 and CDR2 (germline): KGHSH, LQKENI. The ends were cut back, 1 base at V and 4 bases at J, with 15 bases in the middle. The CDR3 is 16 residues long.

The chain joins TRBV7-9 to TRBJ2-1; 9 bases align to TRBD1. The CDR3 extends over 16 amino acids. The ends lost 7 bases at V and 8 bases at J; junction bases unmatched: 15. Per germline, CDR1 SEHNR and CDR2 FQNEAQ (reference sequence). CDR3 in amino acids: CASINNPGTGRDEQFF. CDR3 in DNA: TGTGCCAGCATCAACAACCCCGGGACAGGGAGGGATGAGCAGTTCTTC.

This rearrangement joins TRBV6-6 to TRBJ1-5, with D perhaps matching TRBD1 (6 bases). V shed 5 bases and J shed 6 bases, with 17 bases lying between them. This CDR3 region has 15 residues. The V gene's germline CDR1 is MNHNY and CDR2 SVGAGI (reference sequence). CDR3 bases: TGTGCCAGCAGTGCAGGACAGCTAATCTCTCAGCCCCAGCATTTT. Protein: CASSAGQLISQPQHF.

This clone was counted at least ten times. V gene TRBV5-4 combines with J gene TRBJ1-2; tentatively, D is TRBD1 (6 bases). The germline V gene encodes CDR1 SGHNT and CDR2 YYREEE (reference sequence). Trimming pared 4 bases from V and 2 bases from J, leaving 9 bases between. The CDR3 contains 13 residues. The CDR3 loop is CASSPGQNYGYTF. CDR3 nucleotide sequence: TGTGCCAGCAGCCCAGGACAGAACTATGGCTACACCTTC.

V gene TRBV9 combines with J gene TRBJ2-5; 15 positions agree with TRBD2. The DNA matches TRBJ2-7 better at its end, which makes the J call doubtful. The CDR3 spans 15 residues. From germline, CDR1 is SGDLS and CDR2 YYNGEE. The CDR3 nucleotides are TGTGCCAGCAGCGAGGGACTAGCGGGGGGCTACGAGCAGTACTTC. Its translation is CASSEGLAGGYEQYF.

This chain connects TRBV7-2 to TRBJ1-2; 8 nucleotides match TRBD1. The CDR3 extends over 13 amino acids. V shed 2 bases and J 6 bases; nucleotides not matched to a gene: 2. Germline V gene lookup returns CDR1 SGHTA and CDR2 FQGNSA. Written as DNA, the CDR3 is TGTGCCAGCAGCTTAACAGGGGGTAATGGCTACACCTTC. Protein sequence: CASSLTGGNGYTF.

This sequence joins TRBV15 and TRBJ2-7; D is unclear. CDR3 length: 13 residues. Germline V CDR1 and CDR2: LNHNV, YYDKDF (reference sequence). The ends were cut back, 0 bases at V and 3 bases at J, with 6 bases in the middle. The DNA for the CDR3 is TGTGCCACCAGCAGAGATAGGAGCTACGAGCAGTACTTC. The encoded protein is CATSRDRSYEQYF.

V is TRBV18 and J is TRBJ2-7; D may be TRBD2 (6 bases). Per germline, CDR1 KGHSH and CDR2 LQKENI. The CDR3 loop spans 13 amino acids. V lost 3 bases and J 4 bases, leaving 10 bases between the germline ends. Here the CDR3 DNA reads TGTGCCAGCTCACCCAACGCGGGGTACGAGCAGTACTTC. Translation gives CASSPNAGYEQYF.

This clone appeared many times. The V and J genes are TRBV4-3 and TRBJ2-6, with a tentative D call TRBD1 (6 bases). V lost 0 bases and J lost 0, with 9 bases in between. The CDR3 has 17 residues. Germline CDR1 is LGHNA and CDR2 is YSLEER. DNA of the CDR3: TGCGCCAGCAGCCAAGAGGGGGCCGCCTCTGGGGCCAACGTCCTGACTTTC. Amino acids: CASSQEGAASGANVLTF.

J is TRBJ1-2 and V is TRBV6-4, with a weak D call TRBD1 (6 bases). Looked up from germline, CDR1 is MRHNA and CDR2 is SNTAGT. The V gene lost 6 bases and the J gene lost 7 bases, with 18 bases spanning the gap. The CDR3 loop spans 14 amino acids. The CDR3 sequence: CASRDTGLSGGYTF. The CDR3 bases are TGTGCCAGCAGAGACACAGGGTTATCCGGTGGCTACACCTTC.

The rearrangement uses TRBV2 and TRBJ1-4; D unclear. The CDR3 sequence is 14 residues long. V dropped 3 bases and J dropped 7 bases, with 12 bases sitting between them. CDR1 and CDR2 from the germline V gene are SNHLY and FYNNEI. The CDR3 here is CASSDGGPGEKLFF. CDR3 nucleotides: TGTGCCAGCAGTGATGGAGGGCCTGGTGAAAAACTGTTTTTT.

The chain is built from TRBV5-6 and TRBJ1-5, with 9 nucleotides matching TRBD1. Germline V gene sequence: CDR1 SGHDT, CDR2 YYEEEE. This CDR3 region has 17 residues. V gave up 0 bases and J gave up 4 bases; unmatched junction bases: 8. The CDR3 reads CASSLGPGTGSNQPQHF. The CDR3 region has the DNA TGTGCCAGCAGCTTGGGCCCCGGGACAGGGTCGAATCAGCCCCAGCATTTT.

The J gene is TRBJ1-2, the V gene TRBV11-2; D gene ambiguous. Trimming took 4 bases from V and 6 from J, leaving 15 bases between them. The germline CDR1 and CDR2 sequences are SGHAT and FQNNGV. The CDR3 is 14 residues long. The CDR3 is CASSSRLVLNGYTF. The CDR3 DNA reads as TGTGCCAGCAGCTCCAGACTTGTCCTCAATGGCTACACCTTC.

This clone was counted many times. The rearrangement uses TRBV4-2 and TRBJ2-1; 9 bases fit TRBD2. The germline V gene has CDR1 LGHNA and CDR2 YNFKEQ. Trimming at V came to 0 bases and at J to 3 bases, leaving 0 bases not matched to a gene. The CDR3 length is 15 residues. The DNA of the CDR3 is TGTGCCAGCAGCCAAGAGCGGGGGGGCTACAATGAGCAGTTCTTC. It specifies CASSQERGGYNEQFF.

This clone showed up just once. The chain recombines TRBV27 with TRBJ2-7, with TRBD1 matching over 7 bases. V lost 4 bases, J lost 6 bases, and 6 bases stayed unmatched. The CDR3 sequence is 13 residues long. Germline CDR1 reads MNHEY; CDR2 reads SMNVEV (reference sequence). The CDR3 reads CASSSPAGGEQYF. In DNA, the CDR3 is TGTGCCAGCAGTTCCCCGGCAGGGGGCGAGCAGTACTTC.

The gene calls are TRBV6-9 and TRBJ2-7; possibly TRBD2 for D (6 bases). V lost 8 bases and J 5 bases, leaving 16 bases between the germline ends. This CDR3 has 13 residues. Germline V lookup: CDR1 MNHGY, CDR2 SVAAGI. The CDR3 DNA reads TGTGCCAGCGTAGGCCGAGGAGGGGACGAGCAGTACTTC. Amino acid sequence: CASVGRGGDEQYF.

The chain carries TRBV7-9 and TRBJ1-1; possible D gene TRBD1, 6 bases. The V gene lost 5 bases and the J gene lost 1 base, with 14 bases spanning the gap. Germline V CDR1 and CDR2: SEHNR, FQNEAQ (reference sequence). The CDR3 runs 15 residues. Here the CDR3 reads CASSLGTRGNTEAFF. The DNA for the CDR3 is TGTGCCAGCAGCCTTGGGACAAGGGGGAACACTGAAGCTTTCTTT.

The gene calls are TRBV2 and TRBJ2-3; a possible D gene is TRBD2 (7 bases). V lost 4 bases, J lost 5 bases, and 16 bases lay in between. Germline assignment: CDR1 SNHLY and CDR2 FYNNEI. The CDR3 is made up of 15 amino acids. The CDR3 protein is CASSVGGEGGDTQYF. The CDR3 bases are TGTGCCAGCAGTGTAGGCGGGGAGGGGGGAGATACGCAGTATTTT.

The genes are TRBV2 and TRBJ1-5; the D gene is possibly TRBD1 (6 bases). Germline CDR1 SNHLY, CDR2 FYNNEI. Between the trimmed V and J ends, which lost 5 bases and 0 bases, there was a span of 8 bases. The CDR3 extends over 14 amino acids. CDR3 region: CASSTGTSNQPQHF. The CDR3, as DNA: TGTGCCAGCAGTACAGGGACTAGCAATCAGCCCCAGCATTTT.

The chain couples TRBV28 to TRBJ1-1; 9 bases agree with TRBD1. V was clipped by 6 bases and J by 7 bases; unmatched bases: 12. Germline V gene sequence: CDR1 MDHEN, CDR2 SYDVKM. This CDR3 is built from 15 residues. The CDR3 sequence: CASRRKTGGRNEAFF. The CDR3 nucleotides read TGTGCCAGCAGACGCAAAACAGGGGGCAGGAATGAAGCTTTCTTT.

The genes are TRBV5-5 and TRBJ2-7, with TRBD2 as a possible D gene (5 bases). The length of the CDR3 is 15 residues. Trimming took 0 bases from V and 0 from J, leaving 10 bases between them. In germline, CDR1 is SGHKS, CDR2 YYEKEE (reference sequence). The CDR3 loop is CASSLAGVSSYEQYF. DNA for the CDR3: TGTGCCAGCAGCTTGGCCGGGGTCAGCTCCTACGAGCAGTACTTC.

V gene TRBV2 combines with J gene TRBJ2-7; possible D gene TRBD1, 5 bases. CDR1 and CDR2 from the germline V gene are SNHLY and FYNNEI. V was cut by 2 bases and J by 3 bases, with 14 bases left in between. This CDR3 has 15 residues. In nucleotides, the CDR3 is TGTGCCAGCAGTGAATGGGGCGCAGGCCTCTACGAGCAGTACTTC. It specifies CASSEWGAGLYEQYF. Full variable domain (remainder filled in from reference TRBV2 and TRBJ2-7): EPEVTQTPSHQVTQMGQEVILRCVPISNHLYFYWYRQILGQKVEFLVSFYNNEISEKSEIFDDQFSVERPDGSNFTLKIRSTKLEDSAMYFCASSEWGAGLYEQYFGPGTRLTVT.

CDR3 sequence: CASSLHHQPQHF. CDR3 DNA sequence: TGTGCCAGCAGCTTACATCATCAGCCCCAGCATTTT. The rearrangement links TRBV7-9 to TRBJ1-5; D is unresolved. CDR1 and CDR2 (germline): SEHNR, FQNEAQ (reference sequence). The V and J ends lost 2 bases and 5 bases respectively, with 4 bases between them. This CDR3 has 12 amino acids.